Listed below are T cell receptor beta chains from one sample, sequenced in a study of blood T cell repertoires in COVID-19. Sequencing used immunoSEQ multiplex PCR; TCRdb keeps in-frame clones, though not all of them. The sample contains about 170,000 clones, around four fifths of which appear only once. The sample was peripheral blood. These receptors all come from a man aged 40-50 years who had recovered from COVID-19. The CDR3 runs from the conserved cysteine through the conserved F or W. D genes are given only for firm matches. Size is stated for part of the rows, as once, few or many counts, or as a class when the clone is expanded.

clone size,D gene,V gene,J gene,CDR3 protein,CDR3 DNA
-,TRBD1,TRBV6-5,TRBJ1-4,CASSHGQGFPRKLFF,TGTGCCAGCAGTCACGGACAGGGCTTTCCTCGAAAACTGTTTTTT
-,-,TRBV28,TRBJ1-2,CASSLYEGGQYGYTF,TGTGCCAGCAGTTTATATGAAGGGGGTCAGTATGGCTACACCTTC
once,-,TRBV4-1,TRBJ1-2,CASSQDPRGDNYGYTF,TGCGCCAGCAGCCAAGATCCCAGGGGCGATAACTATGGCTACACCTTC
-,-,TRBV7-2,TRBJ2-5,CASSLARGETQYF,TGTGCCAGCAGCTTAGCCAGGGGAGAGACCCAGTACTTC
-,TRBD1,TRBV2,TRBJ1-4,CASNIQGAEKLFF,TGTGCCAGCAATATACAGGGGGCCGAAAAACTGTTTTTT
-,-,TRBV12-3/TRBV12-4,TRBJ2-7,CASIGQGSYEQYF,TGTGCCAGCATCGGGCAGGGTTCCTACGAGCAGTACTTC
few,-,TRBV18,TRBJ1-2,CASSPGLNYGYTF,TGTGCCAGCTCACCGGGACTTAACTATGGCTACACCTTC
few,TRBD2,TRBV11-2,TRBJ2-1,CASSLLPSGRADNEQFF,TGTGCCAGCAGCTTACTGCCTAGCGGGAGGGCCGACAATGAGCAGTTCTTC
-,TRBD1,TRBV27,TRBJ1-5,CASSLGQGAQPQHF,TGTGCCAGCAGTCTCGGACAGGGGGCCCAGCCCCAGCATTTT
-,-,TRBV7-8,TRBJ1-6,CASSTRTGINSPLHF,TGTGCCAGCAGCACCCGGACGGGGATAAATTCACCCCTCCACTTT
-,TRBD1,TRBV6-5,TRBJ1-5,CASNPQGRGQPQHF,TGTGCCAGCAATCCACAGGGGCGTGGACAGCCCCAGCATTTT
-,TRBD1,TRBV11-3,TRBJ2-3,CASLRQGVTDTQYF,TGTGCCAGCCTCAGGCAGGGGGTCACAGATACGCAGTATTTT
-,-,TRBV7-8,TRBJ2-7,CASSRDPGPNEQYF,TGTGCCAGCAGCCGAGACCCAGGGCCAAATGAGCAGTACTTC
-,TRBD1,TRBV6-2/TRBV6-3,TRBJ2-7,CASSTNPGQRSPSSSYEQYF,TGTGCCAGCAGTACTAATCCGGGACAGCGGAGCCCATCCAGCTCCTACGAGCAGTACTTC
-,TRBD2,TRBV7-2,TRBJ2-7,CASSLILTSGSYEQYF,TGTGCCAGCAGCTTAATCTTGACTAGCGGATCTTACGAGCAGTACTTC
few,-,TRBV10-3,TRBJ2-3,CAISEGASDTQYF,TGTGCCATCAGTGAAGGGGCGTCAGATACGCAGTATTTT
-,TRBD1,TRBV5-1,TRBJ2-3,CASSPGQAGADTQYF,TGCGCCAGCAGCCCGGGACAGGCTGGGGCAGATACGCAGTATTTT
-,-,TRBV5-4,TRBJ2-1,CASSLEGANEQFF,TGTGCCAGCAGCTTGGAAGGGGCGAATGAGCAGTTCTTC
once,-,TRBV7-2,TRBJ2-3,CASSFLGLLDTQYF,TGTGCCAGCAGCTTTTTGGGGCTTTTGGATACGCAGTATTTT
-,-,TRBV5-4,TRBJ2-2,CASSPTVNTGELFF,TGTGCCAGCAGCCCGACAGTGAACACCGGGGAGCTGTTTTTT
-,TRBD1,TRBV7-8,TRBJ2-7,CASSFSQGASYEQYF,TGTGCCAGCAGCTTTTCACAGGGGGCTTCCTACGAGCAGTACTTC
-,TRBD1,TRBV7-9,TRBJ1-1,CASSPGQVLNTEAFF,TGTGCCAGCAGCCCCGGACAGGTCTTGAACACTGAAGCTTTCTTT
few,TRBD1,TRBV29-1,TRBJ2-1,CSVVHRGNEQFF,TGCAGCGTTGTACACAGGGGCAATGAGCAGTTCTTC
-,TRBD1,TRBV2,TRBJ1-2,CASGLDRSYGYTF,TGTGCCAGCGGCCTGGACAGGAGCTATGGCTACACCTTC
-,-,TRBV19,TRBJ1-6,CASSIQGVDNSPLHF,TGTGCCAGTAGTATCCAGGGTGTTGATAATTCACCCCTCCACTTT
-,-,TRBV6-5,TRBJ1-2,CASSTGGRRNGYTF,TGTGCCAGCAGCACCGGGGGGCGACGGAATGGCTACACCTTC
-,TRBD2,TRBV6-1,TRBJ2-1,CASSLIAGEQFF,TGTGCCAGCAGTCTGATAGCGGGAGAGCAGTTCTTC
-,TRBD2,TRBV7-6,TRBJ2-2,CASSPGGLGAGELFF,TGTGCCAGCAGCCCCGGGGGACTAGGCGCCGGGGAGCTGTTTTTT
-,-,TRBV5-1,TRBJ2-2,CASSLRDTYTGELFF,TGCGCCAGCAGCTTGAGGGACACTTACACCGGGGAGCTGTTTTTT
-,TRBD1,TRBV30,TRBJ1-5,CAWGGRTGNQPQHF,TGTGCCTGGGGGGGGAGGACAGGGAATCAGCCCCAGCATTTT
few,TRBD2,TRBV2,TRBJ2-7,CASKLREVYEQYF,TGTGCCAGCAAGTTGCGGGAGGTATACGAGCAGTACTTC
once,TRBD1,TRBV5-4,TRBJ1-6,CASSLNRQGRTSPLHF,TGTGCCAGCAGCCTGAACCGACAGGGGAGAACTTCACCCCTCCACTTT
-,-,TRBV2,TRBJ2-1,CASSGQGREWINEQFF,TGTGCCAGCAGTGGACAGGGGAGGGAATGGATAAATGAGCAGTTCTTC
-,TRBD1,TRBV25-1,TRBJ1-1,CASSQGQGRQAFF,TGTGCCAGCAGTCAAGGACAGGGTCGTCAAGCTTTCTTT
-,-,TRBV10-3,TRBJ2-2,CAISELWAGTTTGELFF,TGTGCCATCAGTGAGTTGTGGGCAGGTACAACCACCGGGGAGCTGTTTTTT
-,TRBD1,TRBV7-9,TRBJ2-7,CASSSLATGGAEQYF,TGTGCCAGCAGCTCCTTAGCCACAGGGGGCGCCGAGCAGTACTTC
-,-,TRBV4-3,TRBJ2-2,CASSQVANTGELFF,TGCGCCAGCAGCCAAGTAGCGAACACCGGGGAGCTGTTTTTT
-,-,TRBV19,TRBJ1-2,CASSKTARYGYTF,TGTGCCAGTAGTAAAACTGCTAGATATGGCTACACCTTC
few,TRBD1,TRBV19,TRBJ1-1,CASSMRGQGEMNTEAFF,TGTGCCAGTAGTATGAGAGGACAGGGGGAGATGAACACTGAAGCTTTCTTT
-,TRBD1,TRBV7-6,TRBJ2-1,CASSIGTGGRNEQFF,TGTGCCAGCAGCATAGGGACAGGAGGCCGCAATGAGCAGTTCTTC
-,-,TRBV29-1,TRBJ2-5,CSALVTGQETQYF,TGCAGCGCCCTTGTTACAGGCCAAGAGACCCAGTACTTC
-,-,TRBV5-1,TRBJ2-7,CASSSMLAYEQYF,TGCGCCAGCAGCTCCATGCTAGCGTACGAGCAGTACTTC
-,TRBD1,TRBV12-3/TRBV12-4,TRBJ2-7,CASSLATGSEQYF,TGTGCCAGCAGTTTAGCGACAGGGTCCGAGCAGTACTTC
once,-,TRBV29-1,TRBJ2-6,CSVEEWAPGANVLTF,TGCAGCGTTGAAGAATGGGCCCCCGGGGCCAACGTCCTGACTTTC
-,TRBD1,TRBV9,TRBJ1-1,CASSVEGTGYTEAFF,TGTGCCAGCAGCGTAGAGGGGACAGGGTACACTGAAGCTTTCTTT
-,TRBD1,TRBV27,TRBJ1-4,CASSLQGHSEKLFF,TGTGCCAGCAGCTTACAGGGGCATTCGGAAAAACTGTTTTTT
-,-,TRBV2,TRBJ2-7,CASEGDTAYEQYF,TGTGCCAGCGAGGGTGACACCGCCTACGAGCAGTACTTC
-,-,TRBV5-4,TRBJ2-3,CASSPEGLLTDTQYF,TGTGCCAGCAGCCCGGAGGGACTTCTCACAGATACGCAGTATTTT
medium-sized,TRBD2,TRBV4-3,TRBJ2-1,CASSQFWGSGTEQFF,TGCGCCAGCAGCCAATTTTGGGGGAGCGGGACCGAGCAGTTCTTC
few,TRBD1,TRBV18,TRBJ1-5,CASSRDRSNQPQHF,TGTGCCAGCTCCAGGGACAGAAGCAATCAGCCCCAGCATTTT
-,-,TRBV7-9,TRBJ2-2,CASSLVGGGNTGELFF,TGTGCCAGCAGCTTAGTGGGCGGGGGCAACACCGGGGAGCTGTTTTTT
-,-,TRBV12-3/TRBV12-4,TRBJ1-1,CASSLGRRTEAFF,TGTGCCAGCAGTTTGGGGAGGAGGACTGAAGCTTTCTTT
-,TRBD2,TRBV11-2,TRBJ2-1,CASSGLAGAVYNEQFF,TGTGCCAGCAGCGGATTAGCGGGAGCGGTCTACAATGAGCAGTTCTTC
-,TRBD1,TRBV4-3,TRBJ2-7,CASSQGQGASSYEQYF,TGCGCCAGCAGCCAAGGGCAGGGGGCATCGTCCTACGAGCAGTACTTC